This T cell receptor beta chain was retrieved from a study of T cell responses to AZD1222 COVID-19 vaccine. In this sample, this clone turned up once. The assay was immunoSEQ multiplex PCR, and TCRdb's table has in-frame clones only and misses some. This sample has some 200,000 clones; roughly 92% occur once, and the top ten carry roughly 10%. Trimming removed 3 bases from V and 3 bases from J; junction bases left unmatched: 6. CDR3 length: 16 residues. Germline CDR1 reads LNHNV; CDR2 reads YYDKDF (reference sequence). This receptor was obtained from an adult in good health. The source material was peripheral blood, sampled on day 0 of AZD1222 vaccination. The chain employs TRBV15 and TRBJ1-1; the match to TRBD1 covers 11 bases. In DNA form, the CDR3 reads TGTGCCACCAGCAGTTATGGGACAGGGGGGGACACTGAAGCTTTCTTT. It yields the protein CATSSYGTGGDTEAFF.